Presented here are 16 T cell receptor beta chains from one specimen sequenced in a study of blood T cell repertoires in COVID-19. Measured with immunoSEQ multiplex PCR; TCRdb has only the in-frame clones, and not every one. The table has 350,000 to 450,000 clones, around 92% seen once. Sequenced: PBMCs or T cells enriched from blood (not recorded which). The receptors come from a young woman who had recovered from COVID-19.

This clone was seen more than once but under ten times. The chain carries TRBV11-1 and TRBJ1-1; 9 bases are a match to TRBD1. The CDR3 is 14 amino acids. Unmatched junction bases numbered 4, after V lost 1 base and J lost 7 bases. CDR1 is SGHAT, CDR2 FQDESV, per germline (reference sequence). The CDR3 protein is CASSLEGQGFEAFF. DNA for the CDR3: TGTGCCAGCAGCTTAGAGGGACAGGGCTTTGAAGCTTTCTTT.

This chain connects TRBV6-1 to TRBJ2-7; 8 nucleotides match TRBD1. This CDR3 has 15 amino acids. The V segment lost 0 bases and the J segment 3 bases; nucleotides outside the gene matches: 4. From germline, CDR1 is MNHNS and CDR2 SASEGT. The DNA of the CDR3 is TGTGCCAGCAGTGAAGCTAGGACAGGGTACTACGAGCAGTACTTC. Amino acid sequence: CASSEARTGYYEQYF.

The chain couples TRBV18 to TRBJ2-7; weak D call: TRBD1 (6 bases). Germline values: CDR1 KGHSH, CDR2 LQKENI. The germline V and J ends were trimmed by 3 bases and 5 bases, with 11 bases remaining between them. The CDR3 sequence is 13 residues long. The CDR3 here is CASSPTDRHEQYF. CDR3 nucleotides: TGTGCCAGCTCACCTACCGACAGGCACGAGCAGTACTTC. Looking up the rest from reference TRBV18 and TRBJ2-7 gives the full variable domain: NAGVMQNPRHLVRRRGQEARLRCSPMKGHSHVYWYRQLPEEGLKFMVYLQKENIIDESGMPKERFSAEFPKEGPSILRIQQVVRGDSAAYFCASSPTDRHEQYFGPGTRLTVT.

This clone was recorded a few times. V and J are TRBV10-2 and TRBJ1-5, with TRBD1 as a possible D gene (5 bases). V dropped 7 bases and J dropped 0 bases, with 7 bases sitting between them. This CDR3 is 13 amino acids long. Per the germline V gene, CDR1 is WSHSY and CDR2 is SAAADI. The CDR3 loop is CASNQGSNQPQHF. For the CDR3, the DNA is TGCGCCAGCAATCAGGGTAGCAATCAGCCCCAGCATTTT.

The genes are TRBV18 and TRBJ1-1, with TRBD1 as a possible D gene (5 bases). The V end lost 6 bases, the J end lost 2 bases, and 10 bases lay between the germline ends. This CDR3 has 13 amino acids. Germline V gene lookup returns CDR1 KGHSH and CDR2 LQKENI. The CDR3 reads CASSLDSNTEAFF. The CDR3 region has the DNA TGTGCCAGCTCCCTCGACAGTAACACTGAAGCTTTCTTT. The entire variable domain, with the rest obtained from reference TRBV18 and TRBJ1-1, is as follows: NAGVMQNPRHLVRRRGQEARLRCSPMKGHSHVYWYRQLPEEGLKFMVYLQKENIIDESGMPKERFSAEFPKEGPSILRIQQVVRGDSAAYFCASSLDSNTEAFFGQGTRLTVV.

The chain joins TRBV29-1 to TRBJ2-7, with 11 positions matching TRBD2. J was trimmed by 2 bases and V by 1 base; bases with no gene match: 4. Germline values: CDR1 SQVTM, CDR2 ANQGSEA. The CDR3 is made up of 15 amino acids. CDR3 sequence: CSVEGIAGGPYEQYF. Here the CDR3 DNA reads TGCAGCGTTGAAGGGATAGCGGGAGGGCCCTACGAGCAGTACTTC.

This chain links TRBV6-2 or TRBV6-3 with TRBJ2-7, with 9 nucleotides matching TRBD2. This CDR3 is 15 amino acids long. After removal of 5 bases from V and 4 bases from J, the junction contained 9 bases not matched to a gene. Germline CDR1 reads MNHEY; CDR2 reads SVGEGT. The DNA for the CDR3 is TGTGCCAGCAGTACCCAGCGGGGGGATCTGTACGAGCAGTACTTC. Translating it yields CASSTQRGDLYEQYF.

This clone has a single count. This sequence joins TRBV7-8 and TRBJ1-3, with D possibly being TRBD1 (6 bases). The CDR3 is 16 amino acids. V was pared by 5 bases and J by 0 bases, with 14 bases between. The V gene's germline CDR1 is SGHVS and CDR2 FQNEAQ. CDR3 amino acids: CASSVPGASSGNTIYF. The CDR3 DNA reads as TGTGCCAGCAGCGTTCCAGGGGCGAGCTCTGGAAACACCATATATTTT.

CDR3 bases: TGTGCCAGCAGTCTGACAGGAGACACTGAAGCTTTCTTT. This codes for CASSLTGDTEAFF. V gene TRBV2 combines with J gene TRBJ1-1; D is possibly TRBD1 (6 bases). V was trimmed by 5 bases and J by 3 bases, leaving 10 bases between them. CDR3 length: 13 residues. Germline loops: CDR1 SNHLY, CDR2 FYNNEI.

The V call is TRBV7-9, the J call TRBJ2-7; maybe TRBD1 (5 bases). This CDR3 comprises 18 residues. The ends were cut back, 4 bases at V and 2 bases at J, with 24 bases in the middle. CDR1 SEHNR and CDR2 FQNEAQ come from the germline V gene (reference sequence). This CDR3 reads CASSSSNPLRGPTYEQYF. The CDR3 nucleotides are TGTGCCAGCAGCTCCTCGAACCCCTTAAGGGGCCCCACCTACGAGCAGTACTTC. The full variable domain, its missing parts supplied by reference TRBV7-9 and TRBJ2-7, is DTGVSQNPRHKITKRGQNVTFRCDPISEHNRLYWYRQTLGQGPEFLTYFQNEAQLEKSRLLSDRFSAERPKGSFSTLEIQRTEQGDSAMYLCASSSSNPLRGPTYEQYFGPGTRLTVT.

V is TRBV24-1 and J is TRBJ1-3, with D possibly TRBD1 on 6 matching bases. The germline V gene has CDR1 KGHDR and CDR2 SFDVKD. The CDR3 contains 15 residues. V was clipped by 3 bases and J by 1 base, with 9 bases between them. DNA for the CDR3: TGTGCCACCAGTGATCCAGGGGATTCTGGAAACACCATATATTTT. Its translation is CATSDPGDSGNTIYF.

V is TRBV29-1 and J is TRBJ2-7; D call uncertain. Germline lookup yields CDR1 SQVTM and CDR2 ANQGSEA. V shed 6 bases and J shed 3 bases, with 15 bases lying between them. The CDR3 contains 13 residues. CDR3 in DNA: TGCAGCGTATCCCCGGGTCCTGTCTACGAGCAGTACTTC. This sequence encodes CSVSPGPVYEQYF.

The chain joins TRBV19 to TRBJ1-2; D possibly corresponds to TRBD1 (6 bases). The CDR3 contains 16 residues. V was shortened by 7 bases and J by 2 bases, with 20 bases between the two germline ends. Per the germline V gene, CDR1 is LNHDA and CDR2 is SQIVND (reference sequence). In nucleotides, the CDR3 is TGTGCCAGTACCCTTCGGTGGACAGAAGAAAACTATGGCTACACCTTC. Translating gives CASTLRWTEENYGYTF.

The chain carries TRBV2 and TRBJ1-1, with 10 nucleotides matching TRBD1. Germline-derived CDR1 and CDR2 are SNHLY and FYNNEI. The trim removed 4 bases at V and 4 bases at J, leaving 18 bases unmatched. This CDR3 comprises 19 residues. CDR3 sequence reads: CASSVSIGQGDGEVTEAFF. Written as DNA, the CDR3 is TGTGCCAGCAGTGTGAGCATCGGACAGGGGGACGGGGAGGTCACTGAAGCTTTCTTT.

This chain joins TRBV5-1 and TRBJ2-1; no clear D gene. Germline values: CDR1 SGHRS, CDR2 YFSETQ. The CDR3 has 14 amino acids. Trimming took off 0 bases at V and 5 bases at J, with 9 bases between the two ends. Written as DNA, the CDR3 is TGCGCCAGCAGCTTGGCGCTGGCAGACAATGAGCAGTTCTTC. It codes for CASSLALADNEQFF.

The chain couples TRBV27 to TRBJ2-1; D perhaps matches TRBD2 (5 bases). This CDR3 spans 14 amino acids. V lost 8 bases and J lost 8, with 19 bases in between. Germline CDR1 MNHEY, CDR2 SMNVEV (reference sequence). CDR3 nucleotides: TGTGCCAGCTCCCCGGGGATCGTCGGCGATGAGCAGTTCTTC. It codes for CASSPGIVGDEQFF.